This is a list of T cell receptor beta chains from one sample in a study of control samples from healthy donors and cancer patients. Assay used: immunoSEQ multiplex PCR; TCRdb lists only in-frame clones, some missing. This table holds 150,000 to 200,000 clones, approximately 90% found once. What was sequenced was blood. The receptors stem from a woman in her twenties or thirties in good health. The CDR3 runs from the conserved cysteine through the conserved F or W. Fields, in order: D gene, J gene, V gene, clone size, CDR3 protein, CDR3 DNA. A D gene is named only where the DNA matches it firmly. Size values are once, few and many counts, or a class for expanded clones, and some rows have none.

.	TRBJ2-3	TRBV10-2	once	CASANRRDTQYF	TGCGCCAGCGCGAACAGAAGAGATACGCAGTATTTT
.	TRBJ2-5	TRBV3-1/TRBV3-2	.	CASSQEMRMGETQYF	TGTGCCAGCAGCCAAGAAATGAGGATGGGAGAGACCCAGTACTTC
.	TRBJ1-3	TRBV11-3	.	CASSLGGGNTIYF	TGTGCCAGCAGCTTGGGTGGAGGAAACACCATATATTTT
TRBD1	TRBJ2-1	TRBV7-9	.	CASSSPGGNYNEQFF	TGTGCCAGCAGCTCTCCAGGGGGTAATTACAATGAGCAGTTCTTC
TRBD2	TRBJ2-7	TRBV11-2	.	CASSTLAGGPQQSYEQYF	TGTGCCAGCAGCACCCTAGCGGGAGGTCCCCAACAGAGCTACGAGCAGTACTTC
TRBD1	TRBJ1-2	TRBV9	.	CASSVAPRGMNGYTF	TGTGCCAGCAGCGTAGCTCCCAGGGGGATGAATGGCTACACCTTC
.	TRBJ2-5	TRBV6-2/TRBV6-3	.	CASSRAVPETQYF	TGTGCCAGCAGCCGCGCGGTACCGGAGACCCAGTACTTC
TRBD1	TRBJ2-2	TRBV4-1	.	CASSGRGGNTGELFF	TGCGCCAGCAGCGGTCGAGGGGGCAACACCGGGGAGCTGTTTTTT
TRBD2	TRBJ2-7	TRBV5-1	.	CASSSGTSVRSYEQYF	TGCGCCAGCAGCTCAGGAACTAGCGTAAGATCCTACGAGCAGTACTTC
TRBD2	TRBJ2-1	TRBV24-1	.	CATSDQREGLYNEQFF	TGTGCCACCAGTGACCAGCGGGAGGGCCTCTACAATGAGCAGTTCTTC
.	TRBJ1-3	TRBV12-3/TRBV12-4	.	CASSLGTGNTIYF	TGTGCCAGCAGTTTAGGGACTGGAAACACCATATATTTT
.	TRBJ1-1	TRBV4-1	.	CASSSPTANTEAFF	TGCGCCAGCAGCAGCCCGACAGCTAACACTGAAGCTTTCTTT
TRBD1	TRBJ1-3	TRBV9	.	CASSVREQGGRNTIYF	TGTGCCAGCAGCGTACGTGAACAGGGGGGGAGAAACACCATATATTTT
.	TRBJ2-1	TRBV23-1	.	CASTNRRQGEQFF	TGCGCCAGCACCAATAGGAGACAAGGTGAGCAGTTCTTC
TRBD2	TRBJ2-6	TRBV5-1	once	CASSLTSGSSSGANVLTF	TGCGCCAGCAGCTTGACTAGCGGGTCTTCCTCTGGGGCCAACGTCCTGACTTTC
TRBD2	TRBJ2-1	TRBV27	.	CASRLGSSGVSEQFF	TGTGCCAGTAGGTTGGGAAGTAGCGGGGTTAGTGAGCAGTTCTTC
.	TRBJ1-2	TRBV28	.	CASSVTTGTPYGYTF	TGTGCCAGCAGTGTAACTACAGGGACCCCTTATGGCTACACCTTC
.	TRBJ2-1	TRBV18	.	CASSPRVGPAQDSIEQFF	TGTGCCAGCTCACCCAGGGTCGGTCCGGCCCAGGACAGTATTGAGCAGTTCTTC